One and the same sample provided the 18 T cell receptor beta chains below, sequenced in a study of beta chain features in type 1 diabetes. The authors reverse transcribed all of the isolated RNA, so sequencing captured expressed TCRB transcripts. Sequencing used immunoSEQ multiplex PCR; TCRdb keeps in-frame clones, though not all of them. The profile shows 300,000 to 350,000 clones, 15% to 20% of them singletons. Material for sequencing was naive CD4+ T cells from blood. These receptors were obtained from a young woman in good health.

The sample holds a few counts of this clone. V and J are TRBV7-2 and TRBJ1-2; no firm D call. The CDR3 covers 16 residues. Trimming removed 1 base at V and 6 bases at J, with 18 bases between. The germline CDR1 and CDR2 sequences are SGHTA and FQGNSA. The CDR3 nucleotides are TGTGCCAGCAGCTTAGATTCGCGCCCCCCGGGTAATGGCTACACCTTC. This translates into CASSLDSRPPGNGYTF.

This clone has a handful of counts. The chain employs TRBV9 and TRBJ2-5; D gene uncertain. Per germline, CDR1 SGDLS and CDR2 YYNGEE. CDR3 length equals 16 residues. With 1 base removed from V and 2 bases from J, the gap between germline ends came to 15 bases. The CDR3 nucleotides read TGTGCCAGCAGCGTATCAGGTACCAACCATCAAGAGACCCAGTACTTC. Its protein product is CASSVSGTNHQETQYF.

This clone was counted a few times. The CDR3 nucleotides are TGCAGCGAGAAGGGACTAGCGGGGGCGGATACGCAGTATTTT. Protein sequence: CSEKGLAGADTQYF. This chain uses TRBV29-1 with TRBJ2-3; 14 nucleotides align to TRBD2. The CDR3 sequence is 14 residues long. Germline V CDR1 and CDR2: SQVTM, ANQGSEA. J was trimmed by 6 bases and V by 7 bases; bases with no gene match: 6.

This clone occurred a few times. The chain recombines TRBV29-1 with TRBJ2-5; a weak D match, TRBD2 (6 bases). CDR1 SQVTM and CDR2 ANQGSEA come from the germline V gene. The CDR3 spans 13 residues. The V gene lost 6 bases and the J gene lost 5 bases, with 16 bases spanning the gap. CDR3 protein: CSVGAGAGETQYF. For the CDR3, the DNA is TGCAGCGTCGGCGCCGGGGCGGGGGAGACCCAGTACTTC. Combining the CDR3 with reference TRBV29-1 and TRBJ2-5 gives the whole variable domain SAVISQKPSRDICQRGTSLTIQCQVDSQVTMMFWYRQQPGQSLTLIATANQGSEATYESGFVIDKFPISRPNLTFSTLTVSNMSPEDSSIYLCSVGAGAGETQYFGPGTRLLVL.

This clone was counted a few times. This CDR3 is also generated by other DNA sequences in the sample. The rearrangement links TRBV30 to TRBJ2-7, with a possible D match to TRBD1 (5 bases). Per the germline V gene, CDR1 is GTSNPN and CDR2 is SVGIG (reference sequence). Trimming removed 4 bases at V and 3 bases at J, with 7 bases between. The length of the CDR3 is 11 residues. This CDR3 is CAWTQGYEQYF. CDR3 DNA: TGTGCCTGGACGCAGGGCTACGAGCAGTACTTC.

The J gene is TRBJ2-5, the V gene TRBV4-2, with 11 bases identical to TRBD2. Germline V gene lookup returns CDR1 LGHNA and CDR2 YNFKEQ. There are 13 residues in the CDR3. The J segment lost 9 bases and the V segment lost 0 bases, leaving 0 bases of the junction unmatched. The CDR3 DNA is TGTGCCAGCAGCCAAGATAGCGGGAGGGCCCAGTACTTC. Its protein is CASSQDSGRAQYF.

The chain carries TRBV7-2 and TRBJ2-7, with 11 bases lining up with TRBD2. This CDR3 is 14 amino acids long. Germline-derived CDR1 and CDR2 are SGHTA and FQGNSA. V was pared by 2 bases and J by 3 bases, with 0 bases of the junction left unmatched. CDR3 nucleotide sequence: TGTGCCAGCAGCTTAACTAGCGGGAGCTACGAGCAGTACTTC. It yields the protein CASSLTSGSYEQYF. Using reference TRBV7-2 and TRBJ2-7 for the parts outside the CDR3, the full variable domain is GAGVSQSPSNKVTEKGKDVELRCDPISGHTALYWYRQSLGQGLEFLIYFQGNSAPDKSGLPSDRFSAERTGGSVSTLTIQRTQQEDSAVYLCASSLTSGSYEQYFGPGTRLTVT.

This chain's CDR3 is CASTLEENTEAFF. For the CDR3, the DNA is TGCGCCAGCACCCTGGAGGAGAACACTGAAGCTTTCTTT. The rearrangement uses TRBV5-1 and TRBJ1-1; D ambiguous. This CDR3 has 13 residues. V was pared by 6 bases and J by 1 base, with 10 bases between. Germline loops: CDR1 SGHRS, CDR2 YFSETQ. Complete variable domain (other parts from reference TRBV5-1 and TRBJ1-1): KAGVTQTPRYLIKTRGQQVTLSCSPISGHRSVSWYQQTPGQGLQFLFEYFSETQRNKGNFPGRFSGRQFSNSRSEMNVSTLELGDSALYLCASTLEENTEAFFGQGTRLTVV.

In its sample, this clone was seen a few times. The gene calls are TRBV2 and TRBJ2-4; D not resolved. Germline V gene data show CDR1 as SNHLY and CDR2 as FYNNEI. CDR3 length equals 13 residues. The germline V and J ends were trimmed by 11 bases and 0 bases, with 11 bases remaining between them. The CDR3 coding sequence is TGTGCCTCCCATGGGCTAGCCAAAAACATTCAGTACTTC. It specifies CASHGLAKNIQYF.

This clone was observed a few times. The chain couples TRBV6-1 to TRBJ2-7; no clear D gene. The germline V and J ends were trimmed by 1 base and 4 bases, with 17 bases remaining between them. This CDR3 spans 16 amino acids. The germline V gene encodes CDR1 MNHNS and CDR2 SASEGT. The CDR3 here is CASSEEPTLPRYEQYF. CDR3 sequence (DNA): TGTGCCAGCAGTGAAGAGCCGACTCTCCCCCGTTACGAGCAGTACTTC.

The chain links TRBV15 to TRBJ1-4; D unresolved. The V gene's germline CDR1 is LNHNV and CDR2 YYDKDF (reference sequence). CDR3 length: 12 amino acids. Trimming removed 11 bases at V and 4 bases at J, with 11 bases between. The CDR3, as DNA: TGTGCCTTCGAGGGATTTAATGAAAAACTGTTTTTT. Translation: CAFEGFNEKLFF.

This clone was observed a handful of times. The chain uses TRBV10-2 and TRBJ2-1; D gene uncertain. Germline V lookup: CDR1 WSHSY, CDR2 SAAADI. V lost 7 bases to trimming and J lost 8 bases, with 18 bases between them. CDR3 length: 14 amino acids. This CDR3 is CASKSKLEEDEQFF. CDR3 DNA: TGCGCCAGCAAATCGAAGCTAGAGGAAGATGAGCAGTTCTTC.

This chain uses TRBV5-1 with TRBJ2-1, with 7 bases identical to TRBD2. The CDR3 sequence is 14 residues long. Germline CDR1 reads SGHRS; CDR2 reads YFSETQ. The trim removed 3 bases at V and 4 bases at J, leaving 4 bases unmatched. CDR3 coding DNA: TGCGCCAGCAGCTCCGGGGGGTATTACAATGAGCAGTTCTTC. It encodes CASSSGGYYNEQFF.

This clone was seen a handful of times. This chain links TRBV7-9 with TRBJ2-2, with D perhaps TRBD2 (5 bases). Trimming removed 8 bases at V and 7 bases at J, with 14 bases between. CDR3 length: 13 residues. Germline V gives CDR1 SEHNR, CDR2 FQNEAQ (reference sequence). The CDR3 nucleotides read TGTGCCAGCCCCCTAGCAGCACACGGGGAGCTGTTTTTT. This gives the protein CASPLAAHGELFF.

A remark on this clone: Other nucleotide sequences in the sample specify the same CDR3. The CDR3: CASGQGTYEQYF. The CDR3 DNA sequence: TGTGCCAGCGGACAGGGGACCTACGAGCAGTACTTC. The chain has TRBV6-5 and TRBJ2-7; 9 bases match TRBD1. Germline CDR1 is MNHEY and CDR2 is SVGAGI. Losses at the gene ends were 8 bases for V and 2 bases for J; bases not matched to a gene: 1. This CDR3 is built from 12 residues.

A few counts support this clone. The chain joins TRBV2 to TRBJ1-6; possible D gene TRBD1, 5 bases. This CDR3 comprises 13 residues. V was shortened by 9 bases and J by 11 bases, with 17 bases between the two germline ends. Looked up from germline, CDR1 is SNHLY and CDR2 is FYNNEI. CDR3 sequence: CARKEGRATPLHF. The CDR3 nucleotides are TGTGCCAGAAAGGAGGGCAGGGCAACACCCCTCCACTTT.

This clone was seen more than once but under ten times. The chain has TRBV5-1 and TRBJ2-7, with D possibly matching TRBD2 (5 bases). The CDR3 spans 13 residues. Trimming took off 0 bases at V and 9 bases at J, with 13 bases between the two ends. Germline values: CDR1 SGHRS, CDR2 YFSETQ. The CDR3 spells CASSLVEGRLQYF. CDR3 coding DNA: TGCGCCAGCAGCTTGGTCGAGGGTAGGTTGCAGTACTTC.

This clone has only a few counts. V and J are TRBV7-6 and TRBJ1-3, with 7 bases identical to TRBD1. Trimming took 4 bases from V and 8 from J; bases not matched to a gene: 8. Germline-derived CDR1 and CDR2 are SGHVS and FNYEAQ. The CDR3 has 14 amino acids. For the CDR3, the DNA is TGTGCCAGCAGCTACGGACAGGCTGGGGACACCATATATTTT. Its translation is CASSYGQAGDTIYF.